This TCR beta chain was sequenced for a study of TIL therapy for anti-PD-1-resistant metastatic lung cancer. Time point indicated: pre-treatment sample, taken before nivolumab and TIL therapy. CDR1 and CDR2 from the germline V gene are SGHDT and YYEEEE. V gave up 0 bases and J gave up 2 bases; unmatched junction bases: 3. The length of the CDR3 is 15 residues. This was the immunoSEQ v3 assay. Profiling relied on immunoSEQ multiplex PCR, and the TCRdb table lists in-frame clones only, not all of them. The table lists 30,000 or so clones, 74% of them singletons, with approximately 2.5% in the top ten. This clone was detected once.

This specimen consisted of blood, obtained at baseline. The chain carries TRBV5-6 and TRBJ2-5; 8 bases align to TRBD2. The clonotype was recovered from a woman aged 30 to 85 with non-small cell lung cancer. CDR3 residues: CASSLDVAGQETQYF. The DNA of the CDR3 is TGTGCCAGCAGCTTGGACGTAGCGGGACAAGAGACCCAGTACTTC. The full variable domain, rest sourced from reference TRBV5-6 and TRBJ2-5, is DAGVTQSPTHLIKTRGQQVTLRCSPKSGHDTVSWYQQALGQGPQFIFQYYEEEERQRGNFPDRFSGHQFPNYSSELNVNALLLGDSALYLCASSLDVAGQETQYFGPGTRLLVL.